This T cell receptor (beta chain) was found in a study of cytomegalovirus exposure and HLA in healthy donors. Per the germline V gene, CDR1 is LGHNT and CDR2 is FRNRAP. Deletions cut 5 bases from V and 1 base from J, with 15 bases between. This CDR3 has 16 residues. Generated by immunoSEQ multiplex PCR, the TCRdb table keeps only in-frame clones and is missing some. Of around 200,000 clones in the sample, roughly 81% were seen once. The source material was PBMCs. The chain employs TRBV12-5 and TRBJ1-5; no firm D call. This sequence originates from a woman aged 25 to 39 in good health and CMV-seronegative. As DNA, the CDR3 is TGTGCTAGTGGTAGAAACGAGGGTTTGAGCAATCAGCCCCAGCATTTT. This encodes CASGRNEGLSNQPQHF.